This T cell receptor beta chain was sequenced in a study of long-term antiretroviral therapy in people with HIV. At the level of the study: Earliest sampling preceded the 2015 immediate-ART recommendation by about a decade.

Study outcomes and limitations: Post-treatment diversity went higher with ART but stayed below transplant donor controls. No data on ART adherence, viral resistance or therapy changes.

Investigators performed immunoSEQ version v3.0 at survey level. A per-sample goal of about 40,000-55,000 T-cell genomes was targeted by sequencing. The protocol was immunoSEQ multiplex PCR, while the TCRdb copy is restricted to in-frame clones and leaves out a portion. Here the sample spans about 11,000 clones, about four fifths being singletons. The CDR3 has 14 residues. V was clipped by 4 bases and J by 6 bases; unmatched bases: 1. Germline V lookup: CDR1 WSHSY, CDR2 SAAADI. On this clone itself: Its antigen is still unknown.

This clonotype was sampled from a man aged 40-50 years with HIV. Sequencing was performed on unsorted PBMCs, taken 1.2 years after starting antiretroviral therapy. The chain is built from TRBV10-2 and TRBJ2-2; 11 nucleotides line up with TRBD2. DNA for the CDR3: TGCGCCAGCAGTGTAGCGGGGGGGGCCGGGGAGCTGTTTTTT. This sequence encodes CASSVAGGAGELFF.